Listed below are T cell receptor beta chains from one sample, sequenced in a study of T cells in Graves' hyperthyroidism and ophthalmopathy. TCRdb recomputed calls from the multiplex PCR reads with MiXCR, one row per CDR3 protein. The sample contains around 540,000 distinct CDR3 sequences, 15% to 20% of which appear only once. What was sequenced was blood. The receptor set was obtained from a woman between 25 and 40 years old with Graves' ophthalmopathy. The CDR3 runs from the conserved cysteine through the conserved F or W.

CASSEEGMNSPLHF	TRBV6-4	TRBJ1-6
CASSLDGVGEQYF	TRBV5-1	TRBJ2-7
CASSPSYVEAFF	TRBV5-8	TRBJ1-1
CSADLAGGPGETQYF	TRBV20-1	TRBJ2-5
CASSLGPGRINTGELFF	TRBV5-8	TRBJ2-2
CASSYSTGNEQFF	TRBV6-5	TRBJ2-1
CASNLGSDRTDTQYF	TRBV7-9	TRBJ2-3
CASSPWGPNTGELFF	TRBV27	TRBJ2-2
CASSQWTGEETQYF	TRBV16	TRBJ2-5
CASSIQSLVSNEQFF	TRBV19	TRBJ2-1
CASSPPLRSSTDTQYF	TRBV27	TRBJ2-3
CASSKGTDTQLFNTIYF	TRBV11-2	TRBJ1-3
CATSRGRGREGAYNEQFF	TRBV15	TRBJ2-1
CASRKTVTGELFF	TRBV6-2/TRBV6-3	TRBJ2-2
CSAPPAVLAARTDTQYF	TRBV20-1	TRBJ2-3
CASSFLGNYGYTF	TRBV5-1	TRBJ1-2
CASSKVLAGGVDEQFF	TRBV6-2/TRBV6-3	TRBJ2-1
CSARSGGPQFF	TRBV20-1	TRBJ2-1
CASSPEQSRTGEAFF	TRBV27	TRBJ1-1
CASSLGTSYNEQFF	TRBV3-1	TRBJ2-1
CASSSLWGPTYNEQFF	TRBV11-2	TRBJ2-1
CASRLDRRNNQPRHF	TRBV19	TRBJ1-5
CSARDPERGNNEQFF	TRBV20-1	TRBJ2-1
CASTWEGATGELFF	TRBV5-6	TRBJ2-2
CASNPRGTSTDTQYF	TRBV12-3/TRBV12-4	TRBJ2-3
CAWSVGGQGNSPLHF	TRBV30	TRBJ1-6
CASSYQVGHQPQHF	TRBV6-6	TRBJ1-5
CASSLGLVGAGELFF	TRBV5-1	TRBJ2-2
CASSPVAGGPGTDTQYF	TRBV28	TRBJ2-3
CASSFSLAGTYEQYF	TRBV27	TRBJ2-7
CSARDLSGHPGTEAFF	TRBV20-1	TRBJ1-1
CASEADFITDTQYF	TRBV6-2/TRBV6-3	TRBJ2-3
CASSYDLFSPNEQFF	TRBV6-6	TRBJ2-1
CASSARQTDTQYF	TRBV2	TRBJ2-3
CASSPYNYEQYF	TRBV12-3/TRBV12-4	TRBJ2-7
CSAGPSGQVNQPQHF	TRBV20-1	TRBJ1-5
CASRYTSGSYEQYF	TRBV7-2	TRBJ2-7
CASSYFGLWAGAEAFF	TRBV6-1	TRBJ1-1
CASSWEGLFNQPQHF	TRBV5-1	TRBJ1-5
CASSLASHAGHTDTQYF	TRBV5-1	TRBJ2-3
CSVARDPQGTDTQYF	TRBV29-1	TRBJ2-3
CASSLGSSHSYEQYF	TRBV5-5	TRBJ2-7
CASRGGETQYF	TRBV2	TRBJ2-5
CASSLVAPNNEQFF	TRBV11-2	TRBJ2-1
CASSYSLTSGRGYEQYF	TRBV6-2/TRBV6-3	TRBJ2-7
CASSQDGTSGSWDEQFF	TRBV11-2	TRBJ2-1